This T cell receptor beta chain was captured by sequencing in a study of shared T cell receptors in the human thymus (dated by TCRdb to about 2021). Background on the whole study: The study examined how self-reactive, shared T-cell receptor alpha chains are generated in the human thymus.

The library was built by means of the immunoSEQ multiplex PCR assay. This is the immuneACCESS table as TCRdb keeps it, with only in-frame sequences that have V and J called. A part of the clones is gone; compared with another copy, unresolved V genes explain less than half, and the rest is unexplained. The sample contains hundreds of thousands of clones, 88% of them found a single time. The top ten clones comprise 0.0085% to 0.012% of the sample. The germline V gene gives CDR1 as WSHSY and CDR2 as SAAADI. V ends up 3 bases short and J 2 bases short, with an unmatched junction base count of 6. From the cysteine through the phenylalanine, the CDR3 covers 16 amino acids. Of the read, only the CDR3 DNA is kept; its 48 bases are in frame from base 1. As to this clone: Its antigen target is currently unknown. No per-base quality is available; no much larger clone lies one base away.

The sample was also linked to a second study, of human thymus T cells. The second publication reports: Immunologically healthy infants undergoing open corrective cardiac surgery for congenital heart defects in Finland were used as donors. Thymus tissue was collected as surgical resects that were removed during corrective cardiac surgery. V and J gene segment usage appeared biased in both thymic and peripheral blood repertoires. The related research found that thymic TCR repertoires overlapped highly between unrelated individuals. The study used roughly 8 infant thymus samples plus four related peripheral blood samples to characterize TCR alpha and beta repertoires. Donor ages ranged from roughly 6 to 250 days, and the cohort comprised 5 to 7 male and a couple of female infants. Thymocytes were mechanically released from the tissue and were stored as pellets of about 9-33 million cells at -70 degrees C. A QIAsymphony instrument was used to extract genomic DNA from frozen cell pellets. TCRB and TCRAD loci were amplified from a standardized quantity of quality-controlled genomic DNA using the immunoSEQ multiplex PCR assay. The amplicons covered the V(D)J region and were long enough to include the CDR3 and to identify the V and J genes. Amplicon sequencing was performed on an Illumina platform through the commercial immunoSEQ service. Corrections for primer bias and sequencing errors followed previously described methods, while TCRAD and TCRB definitions were based on the IMGT database. immunoSEQ Analyzer 3.0 and VDJTools were used for repertoire analysis, which covered basic statistics, V/J segment usage, diversity estimates, rarefaction and pairwise overlap. To estimate diversity, the Chao1, ChaoE, Efron-Thisted, Shannon and inverse Simpson indices were applied, and diversity was also estimated on datasets down-sampled to the smallest sample. Repertoire overlap was assessed by strict matching of CDR3 nucleotide sequence, V gene and J gene, and clustering was done by Jaccard-based multidimensional scaling. On average, thymus samples yielded 750,000 to 1,000,000 unique TCRB clonotypes, whereas blood samples yielded about 84,000.

The material sequenced was thymocytes. The receptor's source is a boy under two years old with a congenital heart defect. Donor details come from another sample of the same person, matched by shared clones. The chain was built from TRBV10-2 and TRBJ2-7; TRBD2 matches 11 bases in the middle. In nucleotides, the sequence is TGCGCCAGCAGTGACCCCGGACTAGCGGGCACCTACGAGCAGTACTTC. Translation gives CASSDPGLAGTYEQYF.